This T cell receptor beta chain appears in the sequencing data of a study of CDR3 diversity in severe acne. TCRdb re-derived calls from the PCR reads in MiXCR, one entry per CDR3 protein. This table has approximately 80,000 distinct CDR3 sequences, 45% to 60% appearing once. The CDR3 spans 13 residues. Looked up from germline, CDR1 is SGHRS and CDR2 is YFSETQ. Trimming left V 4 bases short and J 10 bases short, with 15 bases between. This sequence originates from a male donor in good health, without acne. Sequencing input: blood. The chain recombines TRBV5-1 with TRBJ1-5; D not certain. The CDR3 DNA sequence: TGCGCCAGCAGCGTGGACCAGAGTGGACCCCAGCATTTT. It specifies CASSVDQSGPQHF.